These 19 T cell receptor beta chains were sequenced from one sample in a study of control samples from healthy donors and cancer patients. The method was immunoSEQ multiplex PCR; TCRdb's version includes in-frame clones alone and lacks a portion of them. The data contain 60,000 to 75,000 clones, approximately 89% of them singletons. The source material was PBMCs. The receptors derive from a man aged 55 to 70 with colorectal cancer.

V usage is TRBV7-9 and J usage is TRBJ2-5; no definite D call. Trimming stripped 1 base from V and 1 base from J, with 7 bases between. The CDR3 spans 14 residues. CDR1 and CDR2 (germline): SEHNR, FQNEAQ (reference sequence). For the CDR3, the DNA is TGTGCCAGCAGCTTAGTCAGCTTCCAAGAGACCCAGTACTTC. Its translation is CASSLVSFQETQYF.

The V and J genes are TRBV7-7 and TRBJ2-1; 7 bases match TRBD2. V gave up 5 bases and J gave up 5 bases; unmatched junction bases: 6. The CDR3 totals 14 residues. Per germline, CDR1 SSHAT and CDR2 FNYEAQ (reference sequence). The CDR3 DNA reads as TGTGCCAGCAGCCACGCTGGGGGGGACAATGAGCAGTTCTTC. Amino acid sequence: CASSHAGGDNEQFF.

The V call is TRBV6-6, the J call TRBJ2-7, with a weak D call TRBD1 (6 bases). The CDR3 runs to 15 residues. Trimming took 6 bases from V and 3 from J, leaving 18 bases between them. Germline V CDR1 and CDR2: MNHNY, SVGAGI (reference sequence). CDR3 sequence: CASRRDTNQIYEQYF. The CDR3 DNA reads TGTGCCAGCAGGAGGGACACAAATCAAATCTACGAGCAGTACTTC.

For this clone: Its ends do not fully match the called genes, so a read error is possible. Different DNA sequences within this sample yield the same CDR3. The V gene is TRBV10-2, the J gene TRBJ2-7, with D perhaps TRBD1 or TRBD2 (5 bases each). Germline CDR1 is WSHSY and CDR2 is SAAADI. The CDR3 has 14 residues. The CDR3 reads CASSESWGPYEQYF. The DNA for the CDR3 is TGCGCCAGCAGTGAGTCCTGGGGACCCTACGAGCAGTACTTT.

This rearrangement joins TRBV7-9 to TRBJ2-3; D is undetermined. The length of the CDR3 is 12 residues. Germline-derived CDR1 and CDR2 are SEHNR and FQNEAQ (reference sequence). Trimming removed 4 bases at V and 6 bases at J, with 8 bases between. The CDR3 here is CASSSTLDTQYF. CDR3 nucleotide sequence: TGTGCCAGCAGCTCCACCTTGGATACGCAGTATTTT.

The chain links TRBV11-2 to TRBJ2-2; weak D call: TRBD2 (6 bases). Germline assignment: CDR1 SGHAT and CDR2 FQNNGV. V was cut by 0 bases and J by 0 bases, with 14 bases left in between. This CDR3 region has 18 residues. DNA of the CDR3: TGTGCCAGCAGCTTAGATTCTTTTGGGGGGTCGAACACCGGGGAGCTGTTTTTT. Translation gives CASSLDSFGGSNTGELFF.

The V call is TRBV29-1, the J call TRBJ2-3; perhaps TRBD2 as D (5 bases). Trimming cost V 5 bases and J 6 bases, with 12 bases left between them. The germline gives CDR1 SQVTM, CDR2 ANQGSEA. CDR3 length: 12 amino acids. This chain's CDR3 is CSVLIGGDTQYF. CDR3 nucleotide sequence: TGCAGCGTTCTAATCGGCGGGGATACGCAGTATTTT.

CDR3 sequence reads: CASSFTGIFYEQYF. As DNA, the CDR3 is TGTGCCAGCAGTTTCACAGGGATTTTTTACGAGCAGTACTTC. The V call is TRBV6-5, the J call TRBJ2-7; D is perhaps TRBD1 (6 bases). Germline V lookup: CDR1 MNHEY, CDR2 SVGAGI. The ends were cut back, 4 bases at V and 4 bases at J, with 14 bases in the middle. The CDR3 length is 14 residues.

The chain employs TRBV10-3 and TRBJ1-3; the D is unclear. This CDR3 has 13 residues. The V end lost 4 bases, the J end lost 3 bases, and 7 bases lay between the germline ends. Germline V gene sequence: CDR1 ENHRY, CDR2 SYGVKD. The CDR3 here is CAISAPLGNTIYF. The CDR3 DNA sequence: TGTGCCATCAGTGCTCCACTTGGAAACACCATATATTTT.

The CDR3 here is CASSSTGQGVSPLHF. The CDR3 coding sequence is TGTGCCAGCAGTTCTACGGGACAGGGGGTTTCACCCCTCCACTTT. The chain uses TRBV6-5 and TRBJ1-6; 11 nucleotides line up with TRBD1. Unmatched junction bases numbered 5, after V lost 4 bases and J lost 9 bases. CDR1 is MNHEY, CDR2 SVGAGI, per germline. The CDR3 runs 15 residues.

The chain combines TRBV18 with TRBJ1-3; D is ambiguous. The CDR3 length is 16 residues. The V end was cut by 3 bases, the J end by 3 bases, with 15 bases between. CDR1 is KGHSH, CDR2 LQKENI, per germline. The CDR3 nucleotides are TGTGCCAGCTCACCCGCGCCCGGGGATCTTGGAAACACCATATATTTT. Amino acids: CASSPAPGDLGNTIYF.

As regards this clone: The junction and the germline gene differ at one end; a read error may be behind it. The chain carries TRBV6-6 and TRBJ1-4, with 8 bases fitting TRBD1. The germline V gene has CDR1 MNHNY and CDR2 SVGAGI (reference sequence). This CDR3 spans 11 amino acids. CDR3 nucleotides: TGTGCCAGCAGTTCCGCCGGGACAGGCTATTTT. Encoded protein: CASSSAGTGYF.

The V call is TRBV13, the J call TRBJ2-5; the D call may be TRBD1 or TRBD2 (5 bases each). Germline CDR1 reads PRHDT; CDR2 reads FYEKMQ (reference sequence). The CDR3 length is 14 residues. The V end was cut by 0 bases, the J end by 5 bases, with 10 bases between. CDR3 region: CASSLGGDGETQYF. The CDR3 DNA reads as TGTGCCAGCAGCTTAGGCGGGGACGGGGAGACCCAGTACTTC. The full variable domain, with the rest looked up from reference TRBV13 and TRBJ2-5, is AAGVIQSPRHLIKEKRETATLKCYPIPRHDTVYWYQQGPGQDPQFLISFYEKMQSDKGSIPDRFSAQQFSDYHSELNMSSLELGDSALYFCASSLGGDGETQYFGPGTRLLVL.

This clone was counted only a few times. The rearrangement links TRBV6-5 to TRBJ1-5; D unresolved. The CDR3 runs to 15 residues. V was trimmed by 2 bases and J by 0 bases, leaving 8 bases between them. CDR1 MNHEY and CDR2 SVGAGI come from the germline V gene. CDR3 region: CASSYRADSNQPQHF. In DNA, the CDR3 is TGTGCCAGCAGTTACCGGGCGGATAGCAATCAGCCCCAGCATTTT.

The chain combines TRBV19 with TRBJ1-1; D ambiguous. CDR1 is LNHDA and CDR2 is SQIVND in the germline V gene (reference sequence). The V gene lost 9 bases and the J gene lost 3 bases, with 11 bases spanning the gap. This CDR3 contains 12 residues. CDR3 protein: CASRPRDTEAFF. The CDR3 nucleotides are TGTGCCAGCAGACCAAGGGACACTGAAGCTTTCTTT.

This clone was counted once. The CDR3 DNA is TGTGCCTTGGAGCGGGGGGCCCACTACAATGAGCAGTTCTTC. Its translation: CALERGAHYNEQFF. This chain links TRBV30 with TRBJ2-1, with 9 positions matching TRBD2. With 7 bases clipped from V and 3 bases from J, the junction kept 7 bases outside the gene matches. Germline assignment: CDR1 GTSNPN and CDR2 SVGIG (reference sequence). This CDR3 contains 14 residues.

The V and J genes are TRBV14 and TRBJ1-2; D gene unclear. With 0 bases removed from V and 3 bases from J, the gap between germline ends came to 2 bases. CDR3 length: 12 residues. The germline V gene has CDR1 SGHDN and CDR2 FVKESK. The CDR3 sequence: CASSQEDYGYTF. The DNA for the CDR3 is TGTGCCAGCAGCCAAGAGGACTATGGCTACACCTTC.

The DNA for the CDR3 is TGTGCCAGCAGCCTAGGGGCCAAAAACATTCAGTACTTC. This translates into CASSLGAKNIQYF. The chain has TRBV7-2 and TRBJ2-4; no clear D gene. From germline, CDR1 is SGHTA and CDR2 FQGNSA. CDR3 length: 13 residues. V gave up 5 bases and J gave up 1 base, with 6 bases separating them.

CDR3 amino acids: CASSLIASGAGELFF. CDR3 DNA sequence: TGTGCCAGCAGCTTAATCGCTAGCGGGGCCGGGGAGCTGTTTTTT. The chain is built from TRBV7-3 and TRBJ2-2; 9 bases are a match to TRBD2. This CDR3 has 15 amino acids. Per germline, CDR1 SGHTA and CDR2 FQGTGA. V trimming: 1 base; J trimming: 6 bases; junction bases outside the gene matches: 3.